This T cell receptor beta chain was sequenced for a study of glioma-infiltrating T cells. The V end lost 5 bases, the J end lost 5 bases, and 16 bases lay between the germline ends. This CDR3 has 14 residues. Germline values: CDR1 SEHNR, CDR2 FQNEAQ (reference sequence). Amplification of TCR alpha and beta CDR3 regions from RNA used iRepertoire nested multiplex PCR. Each CDR3 protein is one row after TCRdb ran MiXCR on the multiplex PCR reads. Of 300,000 to 450,000 distinct CDR3 sequences listed, roughly two fifths were seen once; the top ten hold approximately 12%. This chain uses TRBV7-9 with TRBJ2-7, with D possibly being TRBD2 (5 bases). The clonotype was recovered from a human donor with low-grade glioma or glioblastoma, undergoing nonglioma brain surgery, or in good health (not recorded which). Sequenced material: glioma tissue, nonneoplastic brain tissue, or PBMCs (not recorded which). CDR3 DNA: TGTGCCAGCAGCGTCGCGGGTGGGTCTCACGAGCAGTACTTC. This sequence encodes CASSVAGGSHEQYF.